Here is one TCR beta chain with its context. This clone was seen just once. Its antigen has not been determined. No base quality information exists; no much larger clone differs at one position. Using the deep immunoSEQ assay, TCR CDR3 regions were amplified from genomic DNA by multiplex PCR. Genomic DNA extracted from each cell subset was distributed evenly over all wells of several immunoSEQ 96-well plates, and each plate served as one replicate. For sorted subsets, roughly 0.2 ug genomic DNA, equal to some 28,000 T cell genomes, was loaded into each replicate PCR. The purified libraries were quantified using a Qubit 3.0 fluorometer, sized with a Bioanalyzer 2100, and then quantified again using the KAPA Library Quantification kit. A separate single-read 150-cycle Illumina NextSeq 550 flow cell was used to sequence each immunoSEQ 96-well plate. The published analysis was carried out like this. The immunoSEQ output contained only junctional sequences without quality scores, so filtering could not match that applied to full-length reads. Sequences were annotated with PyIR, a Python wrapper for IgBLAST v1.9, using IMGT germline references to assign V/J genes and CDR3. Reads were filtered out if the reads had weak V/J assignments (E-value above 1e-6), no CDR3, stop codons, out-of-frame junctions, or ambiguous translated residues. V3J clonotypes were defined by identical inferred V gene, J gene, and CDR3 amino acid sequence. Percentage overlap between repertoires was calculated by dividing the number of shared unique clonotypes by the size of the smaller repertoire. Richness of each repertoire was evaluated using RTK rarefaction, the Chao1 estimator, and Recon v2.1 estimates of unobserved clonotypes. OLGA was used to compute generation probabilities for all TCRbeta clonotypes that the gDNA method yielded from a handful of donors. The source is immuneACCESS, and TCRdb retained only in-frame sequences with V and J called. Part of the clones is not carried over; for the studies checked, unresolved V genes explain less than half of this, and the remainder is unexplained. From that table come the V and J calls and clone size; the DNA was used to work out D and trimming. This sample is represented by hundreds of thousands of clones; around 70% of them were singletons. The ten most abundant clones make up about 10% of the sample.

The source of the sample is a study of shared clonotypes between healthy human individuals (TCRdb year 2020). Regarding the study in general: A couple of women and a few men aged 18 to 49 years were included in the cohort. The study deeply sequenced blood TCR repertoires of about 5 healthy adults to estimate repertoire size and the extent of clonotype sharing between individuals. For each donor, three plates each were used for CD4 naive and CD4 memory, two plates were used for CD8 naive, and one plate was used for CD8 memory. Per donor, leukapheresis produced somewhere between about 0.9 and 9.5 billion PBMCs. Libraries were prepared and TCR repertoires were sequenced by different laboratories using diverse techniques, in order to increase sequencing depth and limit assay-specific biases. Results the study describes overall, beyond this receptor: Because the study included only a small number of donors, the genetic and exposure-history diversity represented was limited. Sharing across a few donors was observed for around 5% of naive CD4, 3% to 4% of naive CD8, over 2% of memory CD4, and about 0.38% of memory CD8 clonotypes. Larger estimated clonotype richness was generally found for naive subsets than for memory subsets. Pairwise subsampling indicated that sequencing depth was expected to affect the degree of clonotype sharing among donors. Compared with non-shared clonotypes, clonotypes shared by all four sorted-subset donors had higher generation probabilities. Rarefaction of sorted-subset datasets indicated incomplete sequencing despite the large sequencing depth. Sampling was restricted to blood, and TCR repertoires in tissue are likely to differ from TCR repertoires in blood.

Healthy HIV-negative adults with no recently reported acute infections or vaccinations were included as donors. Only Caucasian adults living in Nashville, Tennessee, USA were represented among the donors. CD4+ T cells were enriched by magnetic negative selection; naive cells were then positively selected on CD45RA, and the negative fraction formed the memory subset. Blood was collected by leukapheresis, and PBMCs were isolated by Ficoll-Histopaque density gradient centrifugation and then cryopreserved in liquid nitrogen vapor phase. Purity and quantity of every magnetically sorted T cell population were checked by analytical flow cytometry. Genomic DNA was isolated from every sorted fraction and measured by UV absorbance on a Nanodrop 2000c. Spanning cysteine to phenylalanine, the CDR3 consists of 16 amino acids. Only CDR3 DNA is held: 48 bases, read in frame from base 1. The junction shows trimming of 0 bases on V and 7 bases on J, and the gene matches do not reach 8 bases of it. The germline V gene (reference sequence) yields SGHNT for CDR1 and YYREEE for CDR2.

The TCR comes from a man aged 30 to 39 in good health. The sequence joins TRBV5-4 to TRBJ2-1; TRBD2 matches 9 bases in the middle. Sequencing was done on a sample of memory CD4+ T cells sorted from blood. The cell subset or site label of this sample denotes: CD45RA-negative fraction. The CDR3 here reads CASSLGAGLAGNEQFF. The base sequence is TGTGCCAGCAGCTTGGGGGCTGGGCTAGCGGGAAATGAGCAGTTCTTC. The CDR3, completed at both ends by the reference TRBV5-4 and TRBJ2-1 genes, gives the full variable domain ETGVTQSPTHLIKTRGQQVTLRCSSQSGHNTVSWYQQALGQGPQFIFQYYREEENGRGNFPPRFSGLQFPNYSSELNVNALELDDSALYLCASSLGAGLAGNEQFFGPGTRLTVL.